Shown below are 10 T cell receptor beta chains from a single sample sequenced in a study of cytomegalovirus exposure and HLA in healthy donors. Data came from immunoSEQ multiplex PCR; TCRdb stores just in-frame clones and leaves some out. This sample carries 150,000 to 200,000 clones, roughly nine tenths of them seen once, and the ten largest clones take 5.5% to 6%. Sequencing was performed on PBMCs. The origin of the receptors is a woman in her twenties or thirties in good health and CMV-seronegative.

The chain combines TRBV4-1 with TRBJ1-5; D not certain. Germline CDR1 is MGHRA and CDR2 is YSYEKL. V dropped 0 bases and J dropped 4 bases, with 13 bases sitting between them. The CDR3 consists of 16 residues. This chain's CDR3 is CASSQEWTPGNQPQHF. As DNA, the CDR3 is TGCGCCAGCAGCCAAGAATGGACCCCGGGGAATCAGCCCCAGCATTTT.

The chain recombines TRBV28 with TRBJ2-5, with 10 bases aligning to TRBD1. The V and J ends lost 5 bases and 4 bases, in that order; junction bases with no gene match: 4. Germline V gene lookup returns CDR1 MDHEN and CDR2 SYDVKM. CDR3 size: 14 residues. CDR3 sequence reads: CASSETGGGETQYF. The CDR3 nucleotides are TGTGCCAGCAGTGAGACAGGGGGCGGAGAGACCCAGTACTTC. Supplemented by reference TRBV28 and TRBJ2-5, the full variable domain reads DVKVTQSSRYLVKRTGEKVFLECVQDMDHENMFWYRQDPGLGLRLIYFSYDVKMKEKGDIPEGYSVSREKKERFSLILESASTNQTSMYLCASSETGGGETQYFGPGTRLLVL.

This chain links TRBV7-6 with TRBJ2-7; no definite D call. The V end lost 3 bases, the J end lost 2 bases, and 8 bases lay between the germline ends. The germline CDR1 and CDR2 sequences are SGHVS and FNYEAQ. CDR3 size: 13 residues. The CDR3 region is CASSLAGTYEQYF. In nucleotides, the CDR3 is TGTGCCAGCAGCTTGGCAGGAACCTACGAGCAGTACTTC.

V and J are TRBV10-3 and TRBJ2-2; D possibly uses TRBD1 or TRBD2 (6 bases each). Trimming took off 5 bases at V and 7 bases at J, with 17 bases between the two ends. Germline CDR1 is ENHRY and CDR2 is SYGVKD. CDR3 length: 15 amino acids. This CDR3 reads CAISPILRGDGELFF. The DNA of the CDR3 is TGTGCCATCAGTCCGATTTTGAGGGGGGACGGGGAGCTGTTTTTT.

J is TRBJ2-7 and V is TRBV15; 8 bases agree with TRBD1. CDR1 is LNHNV, CDR2 YYDKDF, per germline (reference sequence). After removal of 0 bases from V and 0 bases from J, the junction contained 4 bases not matched to a gene. The length of the CDR3 is 16 residues. This CDR3 is CATSREQGVSSYEQYF. CDR3 in DNA: TGTGCCACCAGCAGAGAACAGGGGGTGTCCTCCTACGAGCAGTACTTC.

The chain carries TRBV14 and TRBJ2-7; TRBD2 might be the D (6 bases). Germline CDR1 reads SGHDN; CDR2 reads FVKESK. Trimming removed 5 bases from V and 1 base from J, with 15 bases in between. The CDR3 contains 15 residues. The CDR3 DNA sequence: TGTGCCAGCAGCGGGAGCCGGGACTTTTCCTACGAGCAGTACTTC. This codes for CASSGSRDFSYEQYF.

This clone was counted once. The J gene is TRBJ1-1, the V gene TRBV2, with D perhaps TRBD1 (5 bases). V lost 6 bases to trimming and J lost 4 bases, with 18 bases between them. CDR1 and CDR2 (germline): SNHLY, FYNNEI. The CDR3 totals 15 residues. The CDR3 DNA follows: TGTGCCAGCAGCTTTCCCCCCGGGGGTAGCACTGAAGCTTTCTTT. Its translation: CASSFPPGGSTEAFF.

The CDR3 loop reads CAWSSPGQWEETQYF. The CDR3 nucleotides are TGTGCCTGGAGCTCGCCGGGACAGTGGGAAGAGACCCAGTACTTC. The J gene is TRBJ2-5, the V gene TRBV30, with TRBD1 identical over 7 bases. CDR1 and CDR2 from the germline V gene are GTSNPN and SVGIG (reference sequence). The CDR3 sequence is 15 residues long. Trimming cost V 3 bases and J 3 bases; bases outside gene matches: 10.

The CDR3 nucleotides read TGTGCCAGCAGTTATACCCGGGGCAATGAGCAGTTCTTC. This codes for CASSYTRGNEQFF. This chain uses TRBV7-3 with TRBJ2-1, with D perhaps matching TRBD2 (5 bases). Germline V gives CDR1 SGHTA, CDR2 FQGTGA. Deletions cut 6 bases from V and 6 bases from J, with 12 bases between. The CDR3 totals 13 residues.

CDR3 DNA: TGTGCCAGCAGTTTATCTAGCACGGGGGAGCAGTACTTC. The encoded protein is CASSLSSTGEQYF. V usage is TRBV27 and J usage is TRBJ2-7; D is possibly TRBD2 (5 bases). The CDR3 loop spans 13 amino acids. Germline assignment: CDR1 MNHEY and CDR2 SMNVEV (reference sequence). Trimming took off 0 bases at V and 7 bases at J, with 10 bases between the two ends.